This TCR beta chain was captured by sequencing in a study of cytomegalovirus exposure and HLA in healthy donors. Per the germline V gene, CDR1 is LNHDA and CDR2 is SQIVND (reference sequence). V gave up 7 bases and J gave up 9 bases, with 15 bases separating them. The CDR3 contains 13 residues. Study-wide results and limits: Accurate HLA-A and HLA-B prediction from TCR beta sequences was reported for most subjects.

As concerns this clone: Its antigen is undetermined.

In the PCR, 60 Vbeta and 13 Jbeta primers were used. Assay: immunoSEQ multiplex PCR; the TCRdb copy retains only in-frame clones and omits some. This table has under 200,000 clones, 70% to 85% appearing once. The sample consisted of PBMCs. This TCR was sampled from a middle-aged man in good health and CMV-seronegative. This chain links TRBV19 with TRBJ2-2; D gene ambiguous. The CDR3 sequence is CASITLGGRELFF. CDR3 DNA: TGTGCCAGTATCACTCTAGGTGGAAGGGAGCTGTTTTTT.